A single sample is the source of the 15 T cell receptor beta chains below, sequenced in a study of patients and donors after allogeneic stem cell transplantation. TCRdb re-called the RT-PCR reads through MiXCR, storing one row per CDR3 protein. Of about 960,000 distinct CDR3 sequences in the sample, approximately 18% were seen once. Sample: blood, either unsorted or a sorted T cell fraction (not recorded which). The receptors come from a human donor who was either an allogeneic HSCT recipient or a stem cell or donor lymphocyte infusion donor (not recorded which). It is not recorded whose cells these are; they may come from a transplant donor.

This clonotype was picked up a small number of times. J is TRBJ1-4 and V is TRBV7-9; D is undetermined. Germline V gives CDR1 SEHNR, CDR2 FQNEAQ (reference sequence). The V end lost 1 base, the J end lost 4 bases, and 13 bases lay between the germline ends. The CDR3 has 16 residues. The CDR3 here is CASSLVSGSLNEKLFF. CDR3 DNA sequence: TGTGCCAGCAGCTTAGTCTCCGGGAGTCTTAATGAAAAACTGTTTTTT.

The chain links TRBV7-9 to TRBJ1-1; D ambiguous. Germline values: CDR1 SEHNR, CDR2 FQNEAQ (reference sequence). This CDR3 is built from 15 residues. V lost 3 bases to trimming and J lost 3 bases, with 14 bases between them. The CDR3, as DNA: TGTGCCAGCAGCTTTAACATGAGTACGGACACTGAAGCTTTCTTT. This sequence encodes CASSFNMSTDTEAFF. Full variable domain (remainder filled in from reference TRBV7-9 and TRBJ1-1): DTGVSQNPRHKITKRGQNVTFRCDPISEHNRLYWYRQTLGQGPEFLTYFQNEAQLEKSRLLSDRFSAERPKGSFSTLEIQRTEQGDSAMYLCASSFNMSTDTEAFFGQGTRLTVV.

This clonotype occurred a few times. The V gene is TRBV4-2, the J gene TRBJ2-7, with TRBD2 identical over 9 bases. The trim removed 0 bases at V and 2 bases at J, leaving 11 bases unmatched. In germline, CDR1 is LGHNA, CDR2 YNFKEQ. This CDR3 has 18 amino acids. This CDR3 reads CASSQERQPSGDTYEQYF. CDR3 nucleotides: TGTGCCAGCAGCCAAGAACGACAGCCTAGCGGGGACACCTACGAGCAGTACTTC.

The rearrangement links TRBV6-2 or TRBV6-3 to TRBJ2-3; D remains ambiguous. Germline lookup yields CDR1 MNHEY and CDR2 SVGEGT. V was cut by 4 bases and J by 0 bases, with 8 bases left in between. The length of the CDR3 is 14 residues. As DNA, the CDR3 is TGTGCCAGCAGTTCGGACCAAAGCACAGATACGCAGTATTTT. This gives the protein CASSSDQSTDTQYF.

This clonotype was detected a few times. The chain couples TRBV5-1 to TRBJ1-2; D possibly corresponds to TRBD1 (5 bases). The CDR3 has 12 amino acids. Between the trimmed V and J ends, which lost 0 bases and 10 bases, there was a span of 10 bases. Per the germline V gene, CDR1 is SGHRS and CDR2 is YFSETQ. As DNA, the CDR3 is TGCGCCAGCAGCTTGGAGTTGGGGGTCTACACCTTC. Translated, it gives CASSLELGVYTF.

This clonotype was seen more than once but under ten times. The chain links TRBV5-1 to TRBJ2-7, with D possibly TRBD1 on 6 matching bases. Germline assignment: CDR1 SGHRS and CDR2 YFSETQ. The CDR3 loop spans 14 amino acids. V was trimmed by 1 base and J by 1 base, leaving 9 bases between them. The CDR3: CASSLRDKSYEQYF. For the CDR3, the DNA is TGCGCCAGCAGCTTGAGGGACAAGTCCTACGAGCAGTACTTC. Combining the CDR3 with reference TRBV5-1 and TRBJ2-7 gives the whole variable domain KAGVTQTPRYLIKTRGQQVTLSCSPISGHRSVSWYQQTPGQGLQFLFEYFSETQRNKGNFPGRFSGRQFSNSRSEMNVSTLELGDSALYLCASSLRDKSYEQYFGPGTRLTVT.

This clonotype was recorded a few times. The CDR3 nucleotides are TGCAGCTTCACCAGGGCGGGAGGGGTCCAAGAGACCCAGTACTTC. Protein product: CSFTRAGGVQETQYF. V is TRBV29-1 and J is TRBJ2-5; 9 nucleotides match TRBD2. In germline, CDR1 is SQVTM, CDR2 ANQGSEA. The ends lost 8 bases at V and 1 base at J; junction bases unmatched: 11. This CDR3 is 15 amino acids long.

This chain links TRBV5-6 with TRBJ1-3; D unresolved. The CDR3 consists of 12 residues. Trimming shortened V by 1 base and J by 7 bases, and 6 bases separated the two germline ends. The germline V gene has CDR1 SGHDT and CDR2 YYEEEE. The CDR3 DNA reads TGTGCCAGCAGCTTGCTTTCGAACACCATATATTTT. This sequence encodes CASSLLSNTIYF. Using reference TRBV5-6 and TRBJ1-3 for the parts outside the CDR3, the full variable domain is DAGVTQSPTHLIKTRGQQVTLRCSPKSGHDTVSWYQQALGQGPQFIFQYYEEEERQRGNFPDRFSGHQFPNYSSELNVNALLLGDSALYLCASSLLSNTIYFGEGSWLTVV.

The genes are TRBV30 and TRBJ1-1, with unresolved D. Germline CDR1 and CDR2: GTSNPN and SVGIG (reference sequence). With 0 bases removed from V and 9 bases from J, the gap between germline ends came to 8 bases. There are 11 residues in the CDR3. DNA for the CDR3: TGTGCCTGGAGTGTACCCCCAAAAGCTTTCTTT. This translates into CAWSVPPKAFF.

This clonotype was picked up many times. The chain recombines TRBV6-1 with TRBJ1-1; D unresolved. The CDR3 covers 10 residues. The germline V gene has CDR1 MNHNS and CDR2 SASEGT. Trimming pared 5 bases from V and 8 bases from J, leaving 6 bases between. The CDR3: CASSSSEAFF. DNA for the CDR3: TGTGCCAGCAGTAGTTCCGAAGCTTTCTTT.

This clonotype turned up a few times. The V and J genes are TRBV28 and TRBJ1-6, with 7 bases aligning to TRBD1. V shed 5 bases and J 7 bases; nucleotides not matched to a gene: 8. The CDR3 consists of 15 residues. Looked up from germline, CDR1 is MDHEN and CDR2 is SYDVKM. The CDR3: CASSPHGTANSPLHF. The CDR3 DNA follows: TGTGCCAGCAGTCCACACGGGACAGCCAATTCACCCCTCCACTTT.

The chain employs TRBV12-5 and TRBJ1-1; D is ambiguous. Germline V gives CDR1 LGHNT, CDR2 FRNRAP. Between the trimmed V and J ends, which lost 3 bases and 4 bases, there was a span of 12 bases. This CDR3 has 14 residues. The DNA for the CDR3 is TGTGCTAGTGGTTTTTATCCGGGAACCACTGAAGCTTTCTTT. Its translation: CASGFYPGTTEAFF.

This clonotype turned up a few times. The chain uses TRBV6-1 and TRBJ1-2; 9 bases line up with TRBD1. This CDR3 is built from 13 residues. Per germline, CDR1 MNHNS and CDR2 SASEGT. V lost 7 bases and J lost 14; bases outside the gene matches: 14. CDR3 protein: CASTNTRDRVRTF. CDR3 sequence (DNA): TGTGCCAGCACCAACACCCGGGACAGGGTGAGGACCTTC.

This rearrangement joins TRBV12-3 or TRBV12-4 to TRBJ2-2; 7 bases line up with TRBD1. The junction had 4 bases not matched to a gene; V was cut back by 3 bases and J by 6 bases. The CDR3 loop spans 14 amino acids. The CDR3 sequence: CASSLTGSSGELFF. CDR3 DNA: TGTGCCAGCAGTTTGACAGGGTCATCCGGGGAGCTGTTTTTT.

This clonotype was counted only a few times. The rearrangement joins TRBV12-3 or TRBV12-4 to TRBJ2-1; D is perhaps TRBD2 (6 bases). This CDR3 comprises 13 residues. Trimming cost V 5 bases and J 9 bases, with 14 bases left between them. CDR3 DNA sequence: TGTGCCAGCAGTCCGGGACTTACCTCTGAGCAGTTCTTC. Translated: CASSPGLTSEQFF.